This T cell receptor beta chain emerged from a study of T-cell memory formation after mild COVID-19 (dated by TCRdb to the early 2020s). Background on the whole study: TCR sequence clusters from the two donors were largely donor specific. The cohort comprised two young, previously healthy adult volunteers, one female and one male. T-cell clones expanding and contracting after mild COVID-19 in two donors were tracked by longitudinal TCRalpha and TCRbeta repertoire sequencing. Summary of the overall study and its limitations: Contracting CD4+ clones were found mainly in CM and EM memory subsets, while CD8+ clones were enriched in EMRA. The study included only two mild cases, and larger cohorts that include severe cases with pre-infection samples were judged to be necessary. Clones that contracted from day 15 to 85 showed balanced CD4/CD8 phenotypes, whereas a second wave of clones that expanded from day 15 to 37 leaned towards CD4+. The second-wave clones that peaked on day 37 were not confirmed to be SARS-CoV-2 specific. The detection of some responding clones in pre-infection memory suggests that pre-existing cross-reactive memory T cells joined the SARS-CoV-2 response.

Concerning this clonotype itself: Its binding antigen is unknown. No clone much larger than this one lies a single base away; base qualities are absent.

TCRdb shows the sequencer as Illumina NovaSeq 6000. TCRalpha and TCRbeta cDNA libraries were constructed by 5'RACE with constant-segment primers, with sample barcodes and unique molecular identifiers being introduced. Trizol reagent was used to extract RNA from every sample. The libraries were amplified in two PCR steps, and the second step added a second sample barcode and Illumina TruSeq adapters. Sequencing of libraries was performed on an Illumina NovaSeq with 2 x 150 bp paired-end reads. Processing in the source paper ran as follows. The reads were demultiplexed and collapsed into UMI-guided consensus sequences using migec v1.2.7. Using mixcr v2.1.11, UMI consensuses were aligned to TRA and TRB V and J templates and then assembled into clonotypes. A clonotype was counted as expanded or contracted only if both edgeR and NoisET called the change significant, with noise models trained on biological replicates. For edgeR calls, the thresholds were a false discovery rate-adjusted p below 0.01 and a log2 fold-change of 1. PCA with hierarchical clustering of max-normalized trajectories of the 1000 most abundant clonotypes was used as exploratory dynamics analysis. Separately sequenced CD4+ and CD8+ repertoires were used to assign a CD4 or CD8 phenotype to each responding clone. The public reads were reprocessed in TCRdb via fastp at Q25 and MiXCR, keeping in-frame beta chains. Merged by CDR3 protein, the rows form single entries marked with the most common genes and DNA. TCRdb, not the authors, supplied the V and J calls. This sample gives 350,000 to 500,000 distinct CDR3 sequences in total; 15% to 20% of them show up just once. The ten largest make up 8.4% of the sample.

PBMCs were isolated by Ficoll-Paque density gradient centrifugation. Reading from cysteine to phenylalanine, the CDR3 counts 14 amino acids. CDR3 DNA is the only sequence kept; it has 42 bases, read in frame from the first base. CDR1 and CDR2, per the germline V gene, are SGHNT and YENEEA. For this chain, trimming is 4 bases at the V end and 6 bases at the J end, and the number of junction bases without a gene match is 3. The sequence was obtained from an adult woman who had mild COVID-19 (a few samples of this study predate the infection). The sample titles of this study are shuffled in the database, so cell type and time point are left out; the donor was told from shared clones. The chain couples TRBV11-3 to TRBJ1-4, with 9 bases in between that match TRBD1. The sample comprised PBMCs or a T cell subset sorted from them (not recorded which). At the DNA level, the sequence is TGTGCCAGCAGCTCGGACAGGGGATATGAAAAACTGTTTTTT. This translates into CASSSDRGYEKLFF.